This T cell receptor (beta chain) emerged from a study of shared clonotypes between healthy human individuals (dated by TCRdb to about 2020). Regarding the research as a whole: The cohort comprised a couple of women and a few men aged 18 to 49 years. For each donor, CD4 naive and CD4 memory were each run on three plates, CD8 naive on two plates, and CD8 memory on one plate. Blood TCR repertoires of roughly five healthy adults were deeply sequenced to estimate repertoire size and the extent of clonotype sharing between individuals. Libraries were prepared and TCR repertoires were sequenced by different laboratories using diverse techniques, in order to increase sequencing depth and limit assay-specific biases. Between about 0.85 and 10 billion PBMCs per donor were obtained by leukapheresis.

Using the deep immunoSEQ assay, multiplex PCR amplified TCR CDR3 regions from genomic DNA. Extracted genomic DNA from each cell subset was spread evenly across all wells of several immunoSEQ 96-well plates, with each plate serving as a replicate. Each replicate PCR for sorted subsets received approximately 200 ng genomic DNA, equal to about 30,000 T cell genomes. The purified libraries were quantified using a Qubit 3.0 fluorometer, sized with a Bioanalyzer 2100, and then quantified again using the KAPA Library Quantification kit. A separate single-read 150-cycle Illumina NextSeq 550 flow cell was used to sequence each immunoSEQ 96-well plate. Per the authors' processing: Because only junctional sequences without quality scores were contained in the immunoSEQ output, filtering matching that applied to full-length reads could not be performed. Sequences were annotated with PyIR, a Python wrapper for IgBLAST v1.9, and V/J genes and CDR3 were assigned using IMGT germline references. Reads with weak V/J assignments (E-value above 1e-6), missing CDR3, stop codons, out-of-frame junctions, or ambiguous translated residues were removed. V3J clonotypes were defined as sequences sharing an identical inferred V gene, J gene, and CDR3 amino acid sequence. Percentage overlap between repertoires was computed as shared unique clonotypes divided by the size of the smaller repertoire. Three approaches were used to assess repertoire richness: RTK rarefaction, the Chao1 estimator, and Recon v2.1 estimates of unobserved clonotypes. OLGA was used to compute generation probabilities for all TCRbeta clonotypes that the gDNA method yielded from four donors. TCRdb carries this immuneACCESS record with in-frame sequences only. Its versions omit some clonotypes, under half of them owing to an unresolved V gene in the studies checked, with the rest unexplained. That table furnishes V, J and clone size, whereas the DNA furnished D and trimming. For this sample the table gives 1,400,000 or so clones, of which approximately 98.5% were detected only once. Together, the top ten hold about 0.34% of the sample.

According to the germline V gene (reference sequence), CDR1 reads LNHDA and CDR2 reads SQIVND. Germline trimming amounts to 3 bases on V and 0 bases on J, with 5 as the count of junction bases outside the gene matches. CDR3 length: 15 amino acids, cysteine to phenylalanine. Only the CDR3 region is kept as DNA, spanning 45 bases read in frame from base 1. Healthy HIV-negative adults with no recently reported acute infections or vaccinations were included as donors. All donors were Caucasian adults living in Nashville, Tennessee, USA. CD4+ T cells were enriched by magnetic negative selection, after which naive cells were positively selected on CD45RA and the negative fraction was taken as the memory subset. After blood collection by leukapheresis, PBMCs were isolated using Ficoll-Histopaque density gradient centrifugation and then cryopreserved in the vapor phase of liquid nitrogen. Analytical flow cytometry was used to check the purity and quantity of each magnetically sorted T cell population. Genomic DNA was isolated from every sorted fraction and measured by UV absorbance on a Nanodrop 2000c.

As for this clone: Its antigen remains undetermined. Base qualities are not at hand, and no much larger clone is one base apart.

What the research found in general, with its limitations: Larger estimated clonotype richness was generally found for naive subsets than for memory subsets. Compared with non-shared clonotypes, the clonotypes found in all four sorted-subset donors had higher generation probabilities. Incomplete sequencing was indicated by rarefaction of sorted-subset datasets, despite the large sequencing depth. Pairwise subsampling indicated that sequencing depth was expected to affect the degree of clonotype sharing among donors. Only blood was sampled, and tissue TCR repertoires likely differ from those in blood. The small number of donors limited the genetic and exposure-history diversity represented. About 5% of naive CD4, roughly 3.6% of naive CD8, roughly 2.4% of memory CD4, and approximately 0.4% of memory CD8 clonotypes were shared across several donors.

The sequencing sample was made of naive CD4+ T cells sorted from blood. The intended sense of this specimen's cell subset or site label: CD45RA+ positively selected. The clonotype comes from a man aged 30 to 39 in good health. Recombination joined TRBV19 with TRBJ2-7; the central 7 bases match TRBD2. The CDR3 region reads CASSILGGSSYEQYF. The nucleotide sequence reads TGTGCCAGTAGTATTCTTGGCGGGAGCTCCTACGAGCAGTACTTC.